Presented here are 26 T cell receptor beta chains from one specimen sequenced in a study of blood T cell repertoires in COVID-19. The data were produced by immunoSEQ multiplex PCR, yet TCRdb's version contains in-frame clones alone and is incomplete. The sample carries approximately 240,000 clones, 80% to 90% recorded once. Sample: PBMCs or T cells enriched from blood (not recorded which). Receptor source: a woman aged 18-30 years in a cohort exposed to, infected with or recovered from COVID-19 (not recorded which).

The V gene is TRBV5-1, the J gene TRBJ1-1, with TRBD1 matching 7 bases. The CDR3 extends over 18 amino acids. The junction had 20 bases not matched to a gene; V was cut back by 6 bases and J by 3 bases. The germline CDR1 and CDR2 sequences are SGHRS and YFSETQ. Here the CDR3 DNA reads TGCGCCAGCATCCCCCTTTGGCAGGGGGTAATGGTTGACACTGAAGCTTTCTTT. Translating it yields CASIPLWQGVMVDTEAFF.

The CDR3 bases are TGTGCCACTCAAAACGGCGGCGAAAGTTTTTCCTATAATTCACCCCTCCACTTT. Its protein is CATQNGGESFSYNSPLHF. The genes are TRBV19 and TRBJ1-6; D not certain. CDR3 length equals 18 residues. V was cut by 10 bases and J by 1 base, with 23 bases left in between. In germline, CDR1 is LNHDA, CDR2 SQIVND (reference sequence).

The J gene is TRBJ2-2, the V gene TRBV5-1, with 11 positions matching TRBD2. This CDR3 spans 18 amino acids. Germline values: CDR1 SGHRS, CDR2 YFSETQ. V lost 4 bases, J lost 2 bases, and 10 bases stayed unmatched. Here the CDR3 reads CASSISGGANHNTGELFF. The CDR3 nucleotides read TGCGCCAGCAGCATTAGCGGGGGGGCGAACCATAACACCGGGGAGCTGTTTTTT.

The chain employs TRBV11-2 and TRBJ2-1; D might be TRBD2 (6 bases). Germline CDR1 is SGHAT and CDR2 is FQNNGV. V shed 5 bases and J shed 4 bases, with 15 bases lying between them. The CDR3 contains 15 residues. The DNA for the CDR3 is TGTGCCAGCAGCCGCGGGGCTAGCAGATACAATGAGCAGTTCTTC. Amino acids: CASSRGASRYNEQFF.

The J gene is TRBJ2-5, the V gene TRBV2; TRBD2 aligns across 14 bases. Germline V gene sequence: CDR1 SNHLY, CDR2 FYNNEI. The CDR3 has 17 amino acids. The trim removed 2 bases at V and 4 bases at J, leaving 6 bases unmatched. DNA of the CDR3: TGTGCCAGCAGTGAAAGGCGACTAGCGGGAGGGACAGAGACCCAGTACTTC. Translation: CASSERRLAGGTETQYF.

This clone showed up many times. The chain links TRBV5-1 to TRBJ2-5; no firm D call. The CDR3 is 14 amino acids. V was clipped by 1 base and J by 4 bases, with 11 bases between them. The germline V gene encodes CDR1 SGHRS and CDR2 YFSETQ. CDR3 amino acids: CASSLYGFRETQYF. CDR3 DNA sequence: TGCGCCAGCAGCTTGTACGGTTTCCGAGAGACCCAGTACTTC.

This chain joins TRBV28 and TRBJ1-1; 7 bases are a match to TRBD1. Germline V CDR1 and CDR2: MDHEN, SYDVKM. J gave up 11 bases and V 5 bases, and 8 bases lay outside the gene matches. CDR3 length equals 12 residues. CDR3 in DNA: TGTGCCAGCAGTAGACAGGGTTATGGGGCTTTCTTT. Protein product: CASSRQGYGAFF.

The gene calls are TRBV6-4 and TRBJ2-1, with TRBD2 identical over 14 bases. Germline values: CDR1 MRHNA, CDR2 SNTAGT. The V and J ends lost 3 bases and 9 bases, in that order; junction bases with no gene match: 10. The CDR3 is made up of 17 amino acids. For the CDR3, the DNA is TGTGCCAGCAGTGAATCGGGACTAGCGGGAGAAATGGGTGAGCAGTTCTTC. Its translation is CASSESGLAGEMGEQFF.

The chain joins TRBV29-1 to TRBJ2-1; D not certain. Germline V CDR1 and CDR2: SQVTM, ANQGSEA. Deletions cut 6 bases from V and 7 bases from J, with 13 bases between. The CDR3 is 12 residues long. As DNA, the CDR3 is TGCAGCGTCGGGTCCGGTCAGAATGAGCAGTTCTTC. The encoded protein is CSVGSGQNEQFF.

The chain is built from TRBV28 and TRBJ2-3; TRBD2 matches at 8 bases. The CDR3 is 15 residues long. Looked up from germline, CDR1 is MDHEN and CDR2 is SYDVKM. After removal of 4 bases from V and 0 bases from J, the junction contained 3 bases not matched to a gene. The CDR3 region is CASSSLAESTDTQYF. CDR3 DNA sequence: TGTGCCAGCAGTTCACTAGCGGAAAGCACAGATACGCAGTATTTT.

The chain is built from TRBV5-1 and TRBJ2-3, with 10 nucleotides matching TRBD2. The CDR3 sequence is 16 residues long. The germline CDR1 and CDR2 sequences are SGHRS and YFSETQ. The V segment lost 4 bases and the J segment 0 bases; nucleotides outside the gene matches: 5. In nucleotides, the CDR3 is TGCGCCAGCAGCGCGCTTAGCGGGAGGAGCACAGATACGCAGTATTTT. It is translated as CASSALSGRSTDTQYF.

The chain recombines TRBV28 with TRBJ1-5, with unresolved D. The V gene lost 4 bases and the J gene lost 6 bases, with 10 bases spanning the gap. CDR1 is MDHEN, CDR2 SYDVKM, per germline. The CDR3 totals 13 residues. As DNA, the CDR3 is TGTGCCAGCAGTTACTCCCTAGGTCAGCCCCAGCATTTT. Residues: CASSYSLGQPQHF.

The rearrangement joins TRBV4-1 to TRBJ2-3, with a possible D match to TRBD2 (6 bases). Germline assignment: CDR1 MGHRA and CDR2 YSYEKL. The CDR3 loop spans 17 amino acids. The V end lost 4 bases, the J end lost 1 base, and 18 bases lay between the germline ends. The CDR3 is CASSPSSEGAGTDTQYF. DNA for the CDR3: TGCGCCAGCAGCCCCTCCTCGGAGGGCGCGGGCACAGATACGCAGTATTTT.

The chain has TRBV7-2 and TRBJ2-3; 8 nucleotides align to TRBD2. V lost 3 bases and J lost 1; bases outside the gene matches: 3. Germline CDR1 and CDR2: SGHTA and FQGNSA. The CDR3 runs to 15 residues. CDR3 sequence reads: CASSFAGGGTDTQYF. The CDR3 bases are TGTGCCAGCAGCTTCGCCGGGGGGGGCACAGATACGCAGTATTTT.

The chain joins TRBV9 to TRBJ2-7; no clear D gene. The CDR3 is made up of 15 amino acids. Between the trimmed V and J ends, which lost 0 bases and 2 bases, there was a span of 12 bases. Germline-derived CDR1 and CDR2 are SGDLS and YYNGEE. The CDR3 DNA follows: TGTGCCAGCAGCGTAGCGGCAGGCCTTACCTACGAGCAGTACTTC. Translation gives CASSVAAGLTYEQYF.

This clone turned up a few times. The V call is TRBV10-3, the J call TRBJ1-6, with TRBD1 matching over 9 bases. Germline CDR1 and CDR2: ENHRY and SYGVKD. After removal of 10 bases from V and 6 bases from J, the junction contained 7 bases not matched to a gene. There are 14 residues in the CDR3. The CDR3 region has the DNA TGTGCCACCTACCAGGGACAGGGTAATTCACCCCTCCACTTT. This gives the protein CATYQGQGNSPLHF.

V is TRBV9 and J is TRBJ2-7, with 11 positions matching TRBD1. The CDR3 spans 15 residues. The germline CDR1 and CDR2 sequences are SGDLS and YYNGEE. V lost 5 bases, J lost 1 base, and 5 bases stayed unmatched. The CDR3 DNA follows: TGTGCCAGCAGTCCAGGGACAGGGGGTTCCTACGAGCAGTACTTC. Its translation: CASSPGTGGSYEQYF.

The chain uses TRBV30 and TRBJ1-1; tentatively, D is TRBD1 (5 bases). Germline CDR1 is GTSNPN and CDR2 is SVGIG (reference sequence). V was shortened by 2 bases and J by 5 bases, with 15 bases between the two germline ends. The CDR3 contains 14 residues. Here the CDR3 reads CAWSRGRCWTEAFF. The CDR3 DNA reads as TGTGCCTGGAGTAGGGGCAGGTGCTGGACTGAAGCTTTCTTT.

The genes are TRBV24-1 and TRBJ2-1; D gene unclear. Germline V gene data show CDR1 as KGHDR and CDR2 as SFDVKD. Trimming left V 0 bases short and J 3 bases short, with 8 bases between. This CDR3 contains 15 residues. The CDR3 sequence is CATSDLETLYNEQFF. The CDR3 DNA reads TGTGCCACCAGTGATTTGGAGACACTCTACAATGAGCAGTTCTTC.

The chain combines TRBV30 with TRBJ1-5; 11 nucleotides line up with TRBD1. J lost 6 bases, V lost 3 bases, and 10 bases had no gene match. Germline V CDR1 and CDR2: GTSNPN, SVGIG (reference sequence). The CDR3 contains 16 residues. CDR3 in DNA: TGTGCCTGGAGCCCCTCGGGACAGGGGGGGATTCAGCCCCAGCATTTT. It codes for CAWSPSGQGGIQPQHF.

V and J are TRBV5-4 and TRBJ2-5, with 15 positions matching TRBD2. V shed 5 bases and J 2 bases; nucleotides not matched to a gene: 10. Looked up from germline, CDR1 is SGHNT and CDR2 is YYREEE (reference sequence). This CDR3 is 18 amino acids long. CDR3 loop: CASRPGTSGGQGQETQYF. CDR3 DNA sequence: TGTGCCAGCAGGCCCGGGACTAGCGGGGGGCAGGGGCAAGAGACCCAGTACTTC.

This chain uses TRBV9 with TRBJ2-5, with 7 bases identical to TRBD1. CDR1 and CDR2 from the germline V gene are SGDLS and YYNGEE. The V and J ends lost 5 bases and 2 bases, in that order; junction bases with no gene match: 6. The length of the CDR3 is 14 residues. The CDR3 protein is CASSFRDSQETQYF. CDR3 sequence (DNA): TGTGCCAGCAGTTTCCGGGACAGTCAAGAGACCCAGTACTTC. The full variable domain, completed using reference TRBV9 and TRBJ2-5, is DSGVTQTPKHLITATGQRVTLRCSPRSGDLSVYWYQQSLDQGLQFLIQYYNGEERAKGNILERFSAQQFPDLHSELNLSSLELGDSALYFCASSFRDSQETQYFGPGTRLLVL.

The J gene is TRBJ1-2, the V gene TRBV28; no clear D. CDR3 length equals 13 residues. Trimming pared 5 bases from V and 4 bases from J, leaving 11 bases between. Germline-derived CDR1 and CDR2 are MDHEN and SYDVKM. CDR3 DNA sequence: TGTGCCAGCAGTGCCCGAGAGGGCTATGGCTACACCTTC. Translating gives CASSAREGYGYTF.

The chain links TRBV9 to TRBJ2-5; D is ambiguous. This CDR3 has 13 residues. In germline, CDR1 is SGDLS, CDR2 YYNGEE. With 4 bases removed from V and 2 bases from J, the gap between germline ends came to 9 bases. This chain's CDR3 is CASSPRLQETQYF. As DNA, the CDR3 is TGTGCCAGCAGCCCCCGGTTGCAAGAGACCCAGTACTTC.

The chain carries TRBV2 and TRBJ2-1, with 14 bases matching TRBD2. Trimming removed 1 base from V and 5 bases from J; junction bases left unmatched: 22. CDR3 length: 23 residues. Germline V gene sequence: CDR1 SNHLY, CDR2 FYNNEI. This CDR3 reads CASSEVGPDPWGTSGRGHNEQFF. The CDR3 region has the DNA TGTGCCAGCAGTGAAGTTGGGCCTGACCCCTGGGGGACTAGCGGGAGAGGGCACAATGAGCAGTTCTTC.

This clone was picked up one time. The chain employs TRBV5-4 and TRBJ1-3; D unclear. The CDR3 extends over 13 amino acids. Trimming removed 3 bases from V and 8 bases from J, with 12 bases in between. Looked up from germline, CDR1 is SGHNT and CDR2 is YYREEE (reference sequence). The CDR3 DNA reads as TGTGCCAGCAGCTCGGGCGGCGGGGACACCATATATTTT. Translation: CASSSGGGDTIYF.